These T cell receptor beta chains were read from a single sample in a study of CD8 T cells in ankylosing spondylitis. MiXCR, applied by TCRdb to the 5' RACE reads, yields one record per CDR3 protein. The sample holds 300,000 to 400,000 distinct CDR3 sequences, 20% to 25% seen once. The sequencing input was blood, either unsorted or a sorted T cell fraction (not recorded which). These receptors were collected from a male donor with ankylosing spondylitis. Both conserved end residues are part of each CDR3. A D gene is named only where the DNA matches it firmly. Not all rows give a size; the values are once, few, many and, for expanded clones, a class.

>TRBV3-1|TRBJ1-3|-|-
TGTGCCAGCAGCCATACAGGAAACACCATATATTTT
CASSHTGNTIYF
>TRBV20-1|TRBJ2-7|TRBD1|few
TGCAGTGCTAGTTGGGACAGGTTGGGCTCCTACGAGCAGTACTTC
CSASWDRLGSYEQYF
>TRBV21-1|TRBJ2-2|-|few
TGTGCCAGCAGCAAAGAAAATCCGCAGGAACCCACCGGGGAGCTGTTTTTT
CASSKENPQEPTGELFF
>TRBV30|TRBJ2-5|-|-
TGTGCCTGGAGTGTAGTGGCGACCCAGTACTTC
CAWSVVATQYF
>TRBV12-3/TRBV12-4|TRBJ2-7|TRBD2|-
TGTGCCAGCAATAGTCAAATAGCGGGAGTCTCCTACGAGCAGTACTTC
CASNSQIAGVSYEQYF
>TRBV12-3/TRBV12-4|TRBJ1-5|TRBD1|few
TGTGCCAGCAGTTTAGCCCAGAGCGGGGACAGGGGGCCTGGCAATCAGCCCCAGCATTTT
CASSLAQSGDRGPGNQPQHF
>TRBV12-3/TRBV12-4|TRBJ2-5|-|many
TGTGCCAGCAAGCTCCCTGCCGGGGCCCAGTACTTC
CASKLPAGAQYF
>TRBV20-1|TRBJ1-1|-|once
TGCAGTGCTAGGCCCAGGGGAGGGATCCACACTGAAGCTTTCTTT
CSARPRGGIHTEAFF
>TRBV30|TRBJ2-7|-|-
TGTGCCTGGAGCGGCGGGATCCCGTACGAGCAGTACTTC
CAWSGGIPYEQYF
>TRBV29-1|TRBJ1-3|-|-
TGCAGCGTTGAAGTTCAACCCGGGACGTCCAACACCATATATTTT
CSVEVQPGTSNTIYF
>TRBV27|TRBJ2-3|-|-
TGTGCCAGCAGCCTATGGGCCAGTCGTGAGGGAAATACGCAGTATTTT
CASSLWASREGNTQYF
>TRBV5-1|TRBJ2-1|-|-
TGCGCCAGCAGCTCCGGGAATACGTACAATGAGCAGTTCTTC
CASSSGNTYNEQFF
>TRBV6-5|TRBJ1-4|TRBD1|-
TGTGCCAGCAGTTACTCGACAGGGGAAAATGAAAAACTGTTTTTT
CASSYSTGENEKLFF
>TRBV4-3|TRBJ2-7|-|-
TGCGCCAGCAGCCGGATGCGGGACGGAGCCTACGAGCAGTACTTC
CASSRMRDGAYEQYF
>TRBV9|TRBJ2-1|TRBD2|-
TGTGCCAGCACACGGGGACTAGCTCCCAATGAGCAGTTCTTC
CASTRGLAPNEQFF
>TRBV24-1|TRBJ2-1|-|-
TGTGCCACCAGTGACCCCGGGGGTTGGAAGTTCTTC
CATSDPGGWKFF
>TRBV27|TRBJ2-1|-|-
TGTGCCAGCAGTTTATCCCCGGACCCTAGGAATGAGCAGTTCTTC
CASSLSPDPRNEQFF
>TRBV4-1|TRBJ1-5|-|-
TGCGCCAGCAGCCAAGAGGCCATTCAGCAGCCCCAGCATTTT
CASSQEAIQQPQHF
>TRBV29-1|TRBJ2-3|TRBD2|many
TGCAGCGTTGGAGCGGGAGGGGGCCCAGATACGCAGTATTTT
CSVGAGGGPDTQYF
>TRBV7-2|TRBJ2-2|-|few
TGTGCCAGCAGCTCCGGAGGGCCTCGCGTCGGGGAGCTGTTTTTT
CASSSGGPRVGELFF
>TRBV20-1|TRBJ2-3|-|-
TGCAGTGCCGGGGACTCGCGGAGTAGCACAGATACGCAGTATTTT
CSAGDSRSSTDTQYF
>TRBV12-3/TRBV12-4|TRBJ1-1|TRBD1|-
TGTGCCAGCAGTGCCGGGACAGATGGTATGGACGCTTTCTTT
CASSAGTDGMDAFF
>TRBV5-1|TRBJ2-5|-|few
TGCGCCAGCAGCTTGAACGAGTTAGGGAATGAGGCGGAGACCCAGTACTTC
CASSLNELGNEAETQYF
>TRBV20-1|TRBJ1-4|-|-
TGCAGTGCCGACGACGCCGGGCGTTCGACTAATGAAAAACTGTTTTTT
CSADDAGRSTNEKLFF
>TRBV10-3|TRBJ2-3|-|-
TGTGCCACCCGGGACGGACTCACAGATACGCAGTATTTT
CATRDGLTDTQYF
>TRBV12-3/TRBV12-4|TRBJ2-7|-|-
TGTGCCAGCGGTGTTGCCAGGTCAACCTACGAGCAGTACTTC
CASGVARSTYEQYF
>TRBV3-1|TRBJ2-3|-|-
TGTGCCAGCAGCCAAAGAGGCGGGTACACAGATACGCAGTATTTT
CASSQRGGYTDTQYF
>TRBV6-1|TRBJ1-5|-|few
TGTGCCAGCAATCAGGTCAATCAGCCCCAGCATTTT
CASNQVNQPQHF
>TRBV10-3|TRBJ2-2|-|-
TGTGCCATCAGTGCAGGGAACGCCGGGGAGCTGTTTTTT
CAISAGNAGELFF
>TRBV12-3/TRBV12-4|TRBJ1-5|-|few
TGTGCCAGCAGTTTTTCGCAGGAGGTTACCCAGCCCCAGCATTTT
CASSFSQEVTQPQHF
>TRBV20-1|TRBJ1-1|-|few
TGCAGTGCTAGATTACCCACCCAGAACACTGAAGCTTTCTTT
CSARLPTQNTEAFF
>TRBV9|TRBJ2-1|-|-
TGTGCCAGCAGCGTCCTCCCTTCTAGGGACAATGAGCAGTTCTTC
CASSVLPSRDNEQFF
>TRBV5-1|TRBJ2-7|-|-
TGCGCCAGCAGCACCGACCCCGAGTACGAGCAGTACTTC
CASSTDPEYEQYF
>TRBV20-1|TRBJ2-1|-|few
TGCAGTGCTGGAGAGAGAGGCTACAATGAGCAGTTCTTC
CSAGERGYNEQFF
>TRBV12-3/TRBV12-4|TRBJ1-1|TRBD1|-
TGTGCCAGCACCCCCCAGGGGGCGAACACTGAAGCTTTCTTT
CASTPQGANTEAFF
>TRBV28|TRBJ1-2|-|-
TGTGCCAGCAGAGAAAGACAGGTGAACTATGGCTACACCTTC
CASRERQVNYGYTF
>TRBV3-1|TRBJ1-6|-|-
TGTGCCAGCAGCCATAGCAGGGACAATTCACCCCTCCACTTT
CASSHSRDNSPLHF
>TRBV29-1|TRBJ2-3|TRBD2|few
TGCAGCGTGGGGGAGGGGCAGTCTACGCAGTATTTT
CSVGEGQSTQYF
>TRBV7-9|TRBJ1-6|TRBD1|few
TGTGCCAGCAGCCACGACCTGACAGGGAATAATTCACCCCTCCACTTT
CASSHDLTGNNSPLHF
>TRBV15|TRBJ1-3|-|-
TGTGCCACCAGCACCCGGGCAGGTACCTCTGGAAACACCATATATTTT
CATSTRAGTSGNTIYF
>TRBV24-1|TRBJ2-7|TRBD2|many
TGTGCCACCAGTAGGTCGGGACTAGCGTTACTTCAAGGCCCCTTCTACGAGCAGTACTTC
CATSRSGLALLQGPFYEQYF
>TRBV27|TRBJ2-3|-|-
TGTGCCAGCAGTCCTAGCCGGGGGAGGACAGATACGCAGTATTTT
CASSPSRGRTDTQYF
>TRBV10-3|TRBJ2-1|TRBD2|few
TGTGCCACCCAAGGGACTAGCGGAACCTACAATGAGCAGTTCTTC
CATQGTSGTYNEQFF
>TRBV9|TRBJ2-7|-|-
TGTGCCAGCAGCGTCCACGCCCTGTCCCGGGACACGGACCACTACGAGCAGTACTTC
CASSVHALSRDTDHYEQYF
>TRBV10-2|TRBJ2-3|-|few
TGCGCCAGCTGTCGTCTTGGAGGACCCGGAGGAGCAGATACGCAGTATTTT
CASCRLGGPGGADTQYF
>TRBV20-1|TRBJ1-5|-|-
TGCAGTGCTAGAGATCGGGCAGGTCGAGGTTTAAGCAATCAGCCCCAGCATTTT
CSARDRAGRGLSNQPQHF